The clone carrying this T cell receptor beta chain has a count of ten or more. This sample is part of a study of T cells in Graves' hyperthyroidism and ophthalmopathy. For Graves' hyperthyroidism to be stable, ophthalmopathy could not progress within 18 months. Patients aged 18 to 65 with hyperthyroidism were newly diagnosed, with duration under 2 months. Thyroid ultrasound, orbital computed tomography, clinical symptoms, and serum thyroxine and TRAb underpinned diagnoses. After removal of 3 bases from V and 0 bases from J, the junction contained 4 bases not matched to a gene. CDR1 DFQATT and CDR2 SNEGSKA come from the germline V gene (reference sequence). This CDR3 region has 15 residues. Amplification of TCR beta CDR3 regions used RNA as the template. The TCR CDR3 was amplified in a first-round RT-PCR using the HTBI primer set. Using its own MiXCR run on the multiplex PCR reads, TCRdb lists one record per CDR3 protein. The table has about 300,000 distinct CDR3 sequences, 16% seen once.

The specimen was blood. This chain uses TRBV20-1 with TRBJ2-7; 11 bases fit TRBD1. The receptor was isolated from a man younger than 40 with Graves' hyperthyroidism. The CDR3 here is CSASLGTGGSYEQYF. In DNA form, the CDR3 reads TGCAGTGCTAGCCTGGGGACAGGGGGCTCCTACGAGCAGTACTTC.